This T cell receptor beta chain is from a study of CD8 T cells in ankylosing spondylitis. Notes on the study in general: A TCR beta motif made of roughly eight highly homologous variants seemed typical of ankylosing spondylitis blood.

About this clonotype itself: Its target is unknown. One end of the junction varies from germline; a read error may be responsible.

TCRdb ran MiXCR on the 5' RACE reads and lists one entry per CDR3 protein. The repertoire holds roughly 700,000 distinct CDR3 sequences, around a fifth seen once, with under 20% in the top ten. This CDR3 comprises 12 residues. Germline V gene lookup returns CDR1 SGHTA and CDR2 FQGNSA. The specimen sequenced was blood, either unsorted or a sorted T cell fraction (not recorded which). The chain employs TRBV7-2 and TRBJ2-7, with D unclear. The receptor was derived from a male donor with ankylosing spondylitis. Written as DNA, the CDR3 is TGCGCCAGCAGCCAAGCAGATAACGAGCAGTACTTC. Its translation is CASSQADNEQYF.